This TCR beta chain comes out of a study of shared clonotypes between healthy human individuals. Findings and caveats of the study: Collection of samples was limited to blood; tissue repertoires likely differ. The small donor group covered limited genetic and exposure diversity.

Concerning this clone: The antigen is not known. The identical CDR3 is also encoded by other nucleotide sequences in the sample.

V dropped 0 bases and J dropped 2 bases, with 5 bases sitting between them. Germline CDR1 reads SGHAT; CDR2 reads FQNNGV. The CDR3 runs to 13 residues. With unsorted samples, genomic DNA was obtained from about 100 million PBMCs. Ten immunoSEQ deep assay plates served to sequence unsorted PBMC DNA. Only in-frame clones appear in the TCRdb table, and some are missing; sequencing was by immunoSEQ multiplex PCR. The sample yields about 480,000 clones, less than 85% seen once. The receptor's source is a woman between 35 and 50 years old in good health. Some clones in this sample may be carry-over from other donors' samples. The J gene is TRBJ2-7, the V gene TRBV11-2, with a weak D call TRBD1 (5 bases). Input material: PBMCs. The CDR3: CASSLDRAYEQYF. CDR3 bases: TGTGCCAGCAGCTTAGACAGGGCCTACGAGCAGTACTTC.